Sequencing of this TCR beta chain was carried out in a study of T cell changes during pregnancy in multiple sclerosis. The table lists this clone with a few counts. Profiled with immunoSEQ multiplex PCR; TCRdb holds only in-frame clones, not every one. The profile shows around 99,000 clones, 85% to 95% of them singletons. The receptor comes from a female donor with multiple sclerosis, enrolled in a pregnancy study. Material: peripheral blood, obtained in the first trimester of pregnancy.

The CDR3 region is CASSLTLGVQPQHF. The CDR3, as DNA: TGTGCCAGCAGTTTAACCTTGGGCGTTCAGCCCCAGCATTTT. The gene calls are TRBV27 and TRBJ1-5; no definite D call. CDR1 is MNHEY, CDR2 SMNVEV, per germline (reference sequence). The CDR3 runs 14 residues. Trimming removed 2 bases at V and 6 bases at J, with 11 bases between.